The next 11 T cell receptor beta chains were all read from a single sample in a study of OX40 agonist ivuxolimab in advanced cancers. Assay: immunoSEQ multiplex PCR; the TCRdb copy retains only in-frame clones and omits some. The sample consists of about 91,000 clones, around nine tenths of them appearing once. The material sequenced was CD4+ or CD8+ T cells sorted from blood, taken in a trial of the OX40 agonist ivuxolimab. The receptors here all came from an adult with an advanced solid tumor such as melanoma, head and neck, liver or kidney cancer.

This rearrangement joins TRBV11-1 to TRBJ2-7; D unresolved. V lost 2 bases and J 3 bases, leaving 8 bases between the germline ends. Germline V gene lookup returns CDR1 SGHAT and CDR2 FQDESV (reference sequence). This CDR3 is 13 amino acids long. CDR3 sequence reads: CASSLSEYYEQYF. CDR3 in DNA: TGTGCCAGCAGCTTATCCGAATACTACGAGCAGTACTTC.

J is TRBJ2-5 and V is TRBV18, with D unclear. TRBJ2-7 matches the DNA end more closely, so the J call is doubtful. The germline V gene has CDR1 KGHSH and CDR2 LQKENI. The CDR3 contains 13 residues. The CDR3 bases are TGTGCCAGCTCACCAAGTCAGTCCTACGAGCAGTACTTC. Its protein product is CASSPSQSYEQYF.

This clone occurred once. The CDR3 region has the DNA TGTGCCAGCAGCTTAGATTTTGGGGGACTAGCTTTCTTT. Its protein is CASSLDFGGLAFF. The chain uses TRBV11-2 and TRBJ1-1; perhaps TRBD1 as D (5 bases). V was shortened by 0 bases and J by 10 bases, with 12 bases between the two germline ends. The V gene's germline CDR1 is SGHAT and CDR2 FQNNGV. The CDR3 sequence is 13 residues long.

Concerning this clone: Other DNA sequences from this sample encode an identical CDR3 as well. The chain uses TRBV6-6 and TRBJ1-2; tentatively, D is TRBD1 (5 bases). The V gene lost 0 bases and the J gene lost 6 bases, with 5 bases spanning the gap. Germline lookup yields CDR1 MNHNY and CDR2 SVGAGI (reference sequence). The CDR3 is 12 residues long. The CDR3 DNA reads TGTGCCAGCAGTTACTCGGGGGATGGCTACACCTTC. Translating it yields CASSYSGDGYTF.

V usage is TRBV6-6 and J usage is TRBJ1-6; 7 nucleotides line up with TRBD1. The CDR3 consists of 15 residues. Trimming cost V 2 bases and J 7 bases; bases outside gene matches: 5. The germline CDR1 and CDR2 sequences are MNHNY and SVGAGI (reference sequence). CDR3 bases: TGTGCCAGCAGTTACGCCAGGGGGTTGAATTCACCCCTCCACTTT. Translation gives CASSYARGLNSPLHF.

This sequence joins TRBV19 and TRBJ1-1, with D hard to call. CDR1 and CDR2 from the germline V gene are LNHDA and SQIVND (reference sequence). V was trimmed by 3 bases and J by 0 bases, leaving 11 bases between them. The CDR3 extends over 15 amino acids. CDR3 DNA: TGTGCCAGTAGTATTTACCCAGTCATGAACACTGAAGCTTTCTTT. It specifies CASSIYPVMNTEAFF.

This chain uses TRBV5-1 with TRBJ2-7; D unresolved. V dropped 1 base and J dropped 0 bases, with 5 bases sitting between them. The germline V gene encodes CDR1 SGHRS and CDR2 YFSETQ. The CDR3 totals 13 residues. The CDR3 DNA is TGCGCCAGCAGCTTGTGGAGCTCCTACGAGCAGTACTTC. Residues: CASSLWSSYEQYF.

The chain recombines TRBV15 with TRBJ2-6, with D hard to call. With 1 base removed from V and 4 bases from J, the gap between germline ends came to 5 bases. The CDR3 length is 14 residues. The germline V gene encodes CDR1 LNHNV and CDR2 YYDKDF (reference sequence). CDR3 coding DNA: TGTGCCACCAGCAGAGGCGCCGGGGCCAACGTCCTGACTTTC. The encoded protein is CATSRGAGANVLTF.

The sample holds one count of this clone. V usage is TRBV19 and J usage is TRBJ1-6; D is unclear. This CDR3 is built from 14 residues. Germline assignment: CDR1 LNHDA and CDR2 SQIVND (reference sequence). Trimming took off 8 bases at V and 5 bases at J, with 13 bases between the two ends. The CDR3 nucleotides read TGTGCCAGTCAAAGTTCCGGGGATAATTCACCCCTCCACTTT. It yields the protein CASQSSGDNSPLHF.

The gene calls are TRBV28 and TRBJ1-1, with D possibly matching TRBD1 (5 bases). Germline CDR1 and CDR2: MDHEN and SYDVKM. V gave up 3 bases and J gave up 8 bases, with 13 bases separating them. CDR3 length: 13 residues. CDR3 nucleotide sequence: TGTGCCAGCAGTTTGTCAGGGCGTCTCGAAGCTTTCTTT. Translated: CASSLSGRLEAFF.

The J gene is TRBJ1-1, the V gene TRBV11-2; D is unresolved. The V end was cut by 6 bases, the J end by 3 bases, with 11 bases between. The V gene's germline CDR1 is SGHAT and CDR2 FQNNGV. This CDR3 has 13 residues. This CDR3 reads CASSLTAYTEAFF. In DNA form, the CDR3 reads TGTGCCAGCAGTTTGACGGCCTACACTGAAGCTTTCTTT.